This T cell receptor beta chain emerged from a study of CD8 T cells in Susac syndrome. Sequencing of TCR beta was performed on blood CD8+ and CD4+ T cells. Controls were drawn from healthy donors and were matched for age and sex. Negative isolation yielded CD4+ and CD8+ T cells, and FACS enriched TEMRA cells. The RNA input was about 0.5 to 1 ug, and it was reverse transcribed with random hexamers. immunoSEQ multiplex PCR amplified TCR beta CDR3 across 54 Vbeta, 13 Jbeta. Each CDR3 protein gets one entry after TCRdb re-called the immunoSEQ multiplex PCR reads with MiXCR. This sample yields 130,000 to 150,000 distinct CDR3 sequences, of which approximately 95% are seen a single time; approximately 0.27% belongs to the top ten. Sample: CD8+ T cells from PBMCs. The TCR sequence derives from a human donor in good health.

In DNA form, the CDR3 reads TGTGCCAGCATCAGGGGGAGCAATCAGCCCCAGCATTTT. The encoded protein is CASIRGSNQPQHF. V usage is TRBV28 and J usage is TRBJ1-5; TRBD1 matches 7 bases. The CDR3 is 13 amino acids. CDR1 and CDR2 from the germline V gene are MDHEN and SYDVKM. V lost 7 bases, J lost 1 base, and 1 base stayed unmatched.